Below are 14 T cell receptor beta chains sequenced from a single sample in a study of T cell clonality in common variable immunodeficiency. This table comes from immunoSEQ multiplex PCR, and its TCRdb copy is limited to in-frame clones, with some not included. The sample gives tens of thousands of clones, none seen only once, and the top ten clones hold approximately 4%. Sequencing was done on a sample of peripheral blood mononuclear cells. These receptors were collected from a person aged 18 to 70 in good health.

This clone was seen repeatedly, ten times or more. Sequencing ends 3 residues short of the CDR3 end; the germline J gene provides the rest. Distinct nucleotide sequences in the sample also encode this CDR3. V usage is TRBV5-1 and J usage is TRBJ2-7; possible D gene TRBD1, 6 bases. This CDR3 comprises 13 residues. The V and J ends lost 0 bases and 3 bases respectively, with 7 bases between them. Germline V lookup: CDR1 SGHRS, CDR2 YFSETQ. CDR3 protein: CASSLEQGYEQYF. CDR3 DNA, as far as it was read: TGCGCCAGCAGCTTGGAACAGGGCTACGAG.

This clone was observed many times. The read terminates 3 residues before the CDR3 end, so the remaining end is supplied by the germline J gene. This chain links TRBV19 with TRBJ1-4; D call uncertain. Germline CDR1 LNHDA, CDR2 SQIVND (reference sequence). The CDR3 runs to 14 residues. The part of the CDR3 DNA that was read is TGTGCCAGTAGTATAAACCGGGGTCGACCACGA. This gives the protein CASSINRGRPR. The whole CDR3 protein is CASSINRGRPRLFF. Combining the CDR3 with reference TRBV19 and TRBJ1-4 gives the whole variable domain DGGITQSPKYLFRKEGQNVTLSCEQNLNHDAMYWYRQDPGQGLRLIYYSQIVNDFQKGDIAEGYSVSREKKESFPLTVTSAQKNPTAFYLCASSINRGRPRLFFGSGTQLSVL.

This clone has just a few counts. The read ends 3 residues before the CDR3 terminus; that terminus is restored from the germline J gene. This sequence joins TRBV19 and TRBJ1-2; a weak D match, TRBD1 (5 bases). The V gene lost 5 bases and the J gene lost 2 bases, with 9 bases spanning the gap. Germline values: CDR1 LNHDA, CDR2 SQIVND (reference sequence). The CDR3 length is 13 residues. The CDR3: CASSPEGNYGYTF. CDR3 bases read: TGTGCCAGTAGTCCCGAGGGGAACTATGGC. Complete variable domain (other parts from reference TRBV19 and TRBJ1-2): DGGITQSPKYLFRKEGQNVTLSCEQNLNHDAMYWYRQDPGQGLRLIYYSQIVNDFQKGDIAEGYSVSREKKESFPLTVTSAQKNPTAFYLCASSPEGNYGYTFGSGTRLTVV.

CDR3 DNA, as far as it was read: TGTGCCAGTAGTATGGAAGCGGGAGTCTACAATGAG. It translates to CASSMEAGVYNE. The whole CDR3 sequence reads CASSMEAGVYNEQFF. This chain links TRBV19 with TRBJ2-1; 8 bases line up with TRBD2. The read terminates 3 residues ahead of where the CDR3 ends, so the germline J gene completes it. Germline assignment: CDR1 LNHDA and CDR2 SQIVND (reference sequence). Losses at the gene ends were 3 bases for V and 3 bases for J; bases not matched to a gene: 4. The CDR3 extends over 15 amino acids.

A word on this clone: Read sequence stops 3 residues before the CDR3 end, and the germline J gene provides the missing end. This chain joins TRBV2 and TRBJ1-5; TRBD1 is a possible D gene (5 bases). The CDR3 length is 16 residues. V was cut by 0 bases and J by 5 bases, with 14 bases left in between. Germline-derived CDR1 and CDR2 are SNHLY and FYNNEI. The part of the CDR3 DNA that was read is TGTGCCAGCAGTGAAGCCCCGGGGGGATCCGATCAGCCC. It specifies CASSEAPGGSDQP. The whole CDR3 protein reads CASSEAPGGSDQPQHF.

With regard to this clone: From the germline J gene comes the end of the CDR3, since the read stops 3 residues before it. This chain connects TRBV5-1 to TRBJ2-1; 8 bases are a match to TRBD2. CDR3 length equals 15 residues. Looked up from germline, CDR1 is SGHRS and CDR2 is YFSETQ. The trim removed 1 base at V and 5 bases at J, leaving 5 bases unmatched. The CDR3 bases that were read are TGCGCCAGCAGCTTGAGTCTAGCGGGCCACAATGAG. Amino acid sequence: CASSLSLAGHNE. The complete CDR3 protein is CASSLSLAGHNEQFF.

This clone was seen repeatedly, ten times or more. The read is 3 residues too short to cover the CDR3 end, so that end is filled in from the germline J gene. This chain joins TRBV5-1 and TRBJ2-2; no firm D call. V lost 0 bases to trimming and J lost 0 bases, with 12 bases between them. CDR1 and CDR2 (germline): SGHRS, YFSETQ. CDR3 length: 17 residues. CDR3 sequence: CASSLARINTNTGELFF. The covered CDR3 bases are TGCGCCAGCAGCTTGGCGCGTATTAATACGAACACCGGGGAG. Full variable domain (missing parts from reference TRBV5-1 and TRBJ2-2): KAGVTQTPRYLIKTRGQQVTLSCSPISGHRSVSWYQQTPGQGLQFLFEYFSETQRNKGNFPGRFSGRQFSNSRSEMNVSTLELGDSALYLCASSLARINTNTGELFFGEGSRLTVL.

This clone was picked up many times. With the read ending 3 residues before the CDR3 end, the germline J gene is used to fill in that end. The chain is built from TRBV7-3 and TRBJ2-2, with 8 nucleotides matching TRBD2. This CDR3 region has 18 residues. Germline CDR1 reads SGHTA; CDR2 reads FQGTGA. The junction had 10 bases not matched to a gene; V was cut back by 1 base and J by 3 bases. CDR3 bases read: TGTGCCAGCAGCTTAATAAATCTAGCGGGTCCCTACACCGGGGAG. Residues: CASSLINLAGPYTGE. The whole CDR3 reads CASSLINLAGPYTGELFF.

Of note for this clone: A much larger clone sits a single nucleotide away, making a read error possible. The read comes to an end 3 residues before the CDR3 does, leaving the germline J gene to fill in the end. The V and J genes are TRBV7-3 and TRBJ2-5; TRBD1 agrees at 12 bases. The CDR3 loop spans 12 amino acids. From germline, CDR1 is SGHTA and CDR2 FQGTGA. Incomplete CDR3 DNA: TGTGCCAGCAGGGGGACAGGGGGCACC. Protein: CASRGTGGT. The full-length CDR3 reads as CASRGTGGTQYF.

This clone was picked up many times. The missing CDR3 end, 3 residues past where the read stops, is filled in from the germline J gene. V usage is TRBV14 and J usage is TRBJ2-2; D call uncertain. CDR1 and CDR2 from the germline V gene are SGHDN and FVKESK. V lost 1 base, J lost 3 bases, and 9 bases lay in between. This CDR3 has 15 amino acids. The covered CDR3 bases are TGTGCCAGCAGCCAAGTGGGCGAGCACACCGGGGAG. The encoded protein is CASSQVGEHTGE. The CDR3 reads in full as CASSQVGEHTGELFF.

This clone has just a few counts. From the germline J gene comes the end of the CDR3, since the read stops 3 residues before it. The chain combines TRBV19 with TRBJ1-1; 9 bases line up with TRBD1. Germline assignment: CDR1 LNHDA and CDR2 SQIVND (reference sequence). The V gene end was trimmed by 6 bases and the J gene end by 0 bases; junction bases not matched to a gene: 5. This CDR3 is 15 amino acids long. The CDR3 sequence: CASSPGDRVNTEAFF. Incomplete CDR3 DNA: TGTGCCAGTAGCCCGGGGGACAGGGTGAACACTGAA.

This clone was seen ten or more times. The CDR3 goes on 3 residues after the read ends, and that part is filled in from the germline J gene. This sequence joins TRBV30 and TRBJ2-1; 12 nucleotides match TRBD1. V shed 2 bases and J 7 bases; nucleotides not matched to a gene: 12. Germline-derived CDR1 and CDR2 are GTSNPN and SVGIG (reference sequence). The CDR3 covers 17 residues. The CDR3 loop reads CAWSPRSGQGAGNEQFF. The sequenced CDR3 bases are TGTGCCTGGAGTCCCCGCTCGGGACAGGGGGCGGGAAATGAG.

This clone came up many times. The read stops 3 residues short of the end of the CDR3; the missing end is completed from the germline J gene. The rearrangement links TRBV7-3 to TRBJ2-3, with D hard to call. CDR3 length: 13 amino acids. V was trimmed by 5 bases and J by 4 bases, leaving 10 bases between them. Germline-derived CDR1 and CDR2 are SGHTA and FQGTGA. The covered CDR3 bases are TGTGCCAGCAGCCCTCAGCAGGCAGATACG. Translating it yields CASSPQQADT. The complete CDR3 reads CASSPQQADTQYF.

This clone was detected many times. Read sequence stops 3 residues before the CDR3 end, and the germline J gene provides the missing end. The chain couples TRBV20-1 to TRBJ2-5, with a weak D call TRBD2 (6 bases). The ends were cut back, 1 base at V and 0 bases at J, with 12 bases in the middle. Looked up from germline, CDR1 is DFQATT and CDR2 is SNEGSKA (reference sequence). The CDR3 spans 15 residues. CDR3 amino acids: CSARVRAGNQETQYF. The CDR3 DNA, read in part, is TGCAGTGCTAGAGTCCGAGCGGGCAACCAAGAGACC.